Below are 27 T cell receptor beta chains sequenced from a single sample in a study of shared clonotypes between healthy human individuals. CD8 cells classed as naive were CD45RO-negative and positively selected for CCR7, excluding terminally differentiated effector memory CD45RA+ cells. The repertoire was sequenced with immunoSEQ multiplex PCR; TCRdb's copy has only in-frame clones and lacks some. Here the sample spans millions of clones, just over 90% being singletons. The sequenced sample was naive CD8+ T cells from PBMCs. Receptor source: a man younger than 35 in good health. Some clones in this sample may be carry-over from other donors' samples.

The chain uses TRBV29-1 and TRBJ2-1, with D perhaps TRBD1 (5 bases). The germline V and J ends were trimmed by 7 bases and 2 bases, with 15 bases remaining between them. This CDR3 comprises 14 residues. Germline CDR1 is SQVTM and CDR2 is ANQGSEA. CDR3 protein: CSGRVGRAYNEQFF. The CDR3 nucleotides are TGCAGCGGGAGAGTTGGCAGGGCCTACAATGAGCAGTTCTTC.

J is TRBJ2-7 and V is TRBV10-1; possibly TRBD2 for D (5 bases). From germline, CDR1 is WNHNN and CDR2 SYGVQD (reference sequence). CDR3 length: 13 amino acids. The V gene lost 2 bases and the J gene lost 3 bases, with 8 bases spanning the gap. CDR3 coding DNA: TGCGCCAGCAGTGAGCCGGGGAGCTACGAGCAGTACTTC. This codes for CASSEPGSYEQYF.

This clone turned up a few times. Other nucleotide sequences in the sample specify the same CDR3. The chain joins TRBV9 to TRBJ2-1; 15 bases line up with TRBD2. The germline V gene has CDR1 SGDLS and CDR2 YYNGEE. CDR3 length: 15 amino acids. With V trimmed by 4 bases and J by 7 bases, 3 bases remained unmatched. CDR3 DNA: TGTGCCAGCAGCCTCGGGACTAGCGGGAGGAATGAGCAGTTCTTC. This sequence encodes CASSLGTSGRNEQFF.

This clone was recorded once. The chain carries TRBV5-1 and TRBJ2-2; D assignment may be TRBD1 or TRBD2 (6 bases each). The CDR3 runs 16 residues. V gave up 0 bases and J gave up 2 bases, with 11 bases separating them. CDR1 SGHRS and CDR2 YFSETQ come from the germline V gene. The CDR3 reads CASSLGRGLNTGELFF. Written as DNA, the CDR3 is TGCGCCAGCAGCTTGGGTCGGGGGCTAAACACCGGGGAGCTGTTTTTT.

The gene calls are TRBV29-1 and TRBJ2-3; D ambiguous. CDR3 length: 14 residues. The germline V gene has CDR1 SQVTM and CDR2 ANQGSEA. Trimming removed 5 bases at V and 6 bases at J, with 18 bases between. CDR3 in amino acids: CSVSGGTKVDTQYF. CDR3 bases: TGCAGCGTTTCGGGCGGAACCAAAGTGGATACGCAGTATTTT.

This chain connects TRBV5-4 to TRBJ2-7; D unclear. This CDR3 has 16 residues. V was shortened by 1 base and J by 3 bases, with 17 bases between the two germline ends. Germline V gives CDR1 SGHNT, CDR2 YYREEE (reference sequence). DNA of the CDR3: TGTGCCAGCAGCTTGAACTTGATAGGGCGGAACTACGAGCAGTACTTC. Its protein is CASSLNLIGRNYEQYF.

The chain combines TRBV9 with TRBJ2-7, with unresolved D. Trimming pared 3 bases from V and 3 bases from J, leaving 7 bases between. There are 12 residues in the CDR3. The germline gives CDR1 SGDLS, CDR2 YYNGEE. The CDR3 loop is CASSGMDYEQYF. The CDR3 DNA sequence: TGTGCCAGCAGCGGGATGGACTACGAGCAGTACTTC.

CDR3 in DNA: TGCAGCGTTGAAGAGAAAGGGACAGGGAATTCCTACGAGCAGTACTTC. Translation gives CSVEEKGTGNSYEQYF. The chain joins TRBV29-1 to TRBJ2-7; 9 nucleotides agree with TRBD1. The V gene's germline CDR1 is SQVTM and CDR2 ANQGSEA. The CDR3 is 16 residues long. V trimming: 0 bases; J trimming: 1 base; junction bases outside the gene matches: 7.

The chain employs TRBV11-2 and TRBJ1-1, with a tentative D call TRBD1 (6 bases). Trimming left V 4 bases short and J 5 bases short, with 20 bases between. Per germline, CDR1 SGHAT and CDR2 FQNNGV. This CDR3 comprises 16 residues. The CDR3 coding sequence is TGTGCCAGCAGCTCCTGGGGGGCAGGTCGAGGGACTGAAGCTTTCTTT. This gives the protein CASSSWGAGRGTEAFF.

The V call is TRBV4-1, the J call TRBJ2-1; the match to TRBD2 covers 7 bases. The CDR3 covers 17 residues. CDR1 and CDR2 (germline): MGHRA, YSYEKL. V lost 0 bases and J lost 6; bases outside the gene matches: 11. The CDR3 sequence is CASSQDPPSGLPNEQFF. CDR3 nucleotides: TGCGCCAGCAGCCAAGATCCCCCTAGCGGCCTCCCCAATGAGCAGTTCTTC.

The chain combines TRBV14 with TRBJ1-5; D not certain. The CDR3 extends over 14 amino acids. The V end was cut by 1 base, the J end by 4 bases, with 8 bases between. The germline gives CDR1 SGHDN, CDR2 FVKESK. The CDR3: CASSQGGPNQPQHF. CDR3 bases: TGTGCCAGCAGCCAAGGTGGTCCTAATCAGCCCCAGCATTTT.

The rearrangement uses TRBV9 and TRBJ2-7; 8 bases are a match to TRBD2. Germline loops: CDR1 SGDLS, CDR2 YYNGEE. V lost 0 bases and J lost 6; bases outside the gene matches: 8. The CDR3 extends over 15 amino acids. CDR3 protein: CASSVGPRGAGEQYF. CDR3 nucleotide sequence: TGTGCCAGCAGCGTAGGGCCGCGGGGGGCGGGCGAGCAGTACTTC.

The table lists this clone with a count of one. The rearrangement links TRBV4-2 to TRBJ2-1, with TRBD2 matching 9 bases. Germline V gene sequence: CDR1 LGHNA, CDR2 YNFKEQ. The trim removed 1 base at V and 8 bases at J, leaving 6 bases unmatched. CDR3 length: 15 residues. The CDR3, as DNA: TGTGCCAGCAGCCAAGCTTTGCGGGAGGGGGATGAGCAGTTCTTC. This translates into CASSQALREGDEQFF.

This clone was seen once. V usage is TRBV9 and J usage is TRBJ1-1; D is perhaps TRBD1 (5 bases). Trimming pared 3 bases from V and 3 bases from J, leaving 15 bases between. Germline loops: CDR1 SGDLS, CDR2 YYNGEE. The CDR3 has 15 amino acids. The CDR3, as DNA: TGTGCCAGCAGCGCCTCGGCCGGGGGGGACACTGAAGCTTTCTTT. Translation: CASSASAGGDTEAFF.

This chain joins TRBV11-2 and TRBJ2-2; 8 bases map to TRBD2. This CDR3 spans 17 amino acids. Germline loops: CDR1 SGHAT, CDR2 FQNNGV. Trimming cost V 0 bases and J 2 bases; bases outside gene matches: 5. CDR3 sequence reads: CASSLEITSGNTGELFF. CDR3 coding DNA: TGTGCCAGCAGCTTAGAAATCACTAGCGGAAACACCGGGGAGCTGTTTTTT.

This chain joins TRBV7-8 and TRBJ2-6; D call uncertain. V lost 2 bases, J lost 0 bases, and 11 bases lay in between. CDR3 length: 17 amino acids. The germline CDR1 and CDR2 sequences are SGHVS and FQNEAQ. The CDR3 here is CASSLRNSASGANVLTF. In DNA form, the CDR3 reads TGTGCCAGCAGCTTACGGAACAGCGCCTCTGGGGCCAACGTCCTGACTTTC. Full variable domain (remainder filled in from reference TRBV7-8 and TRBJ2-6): GAGVSQSPRYKVAKRGQDVALRCDPISGHVSLFWYQQALGQGPEFLTYFQNEAQLDKSGLPSDRFFAERPEGSVSTLKIQRTQQEDSAVYLCASSLRNSASGANVLTFGAGSRLTVL.

The CDR3 loop is CASSFVGAAYGYTF. As DNA, the CDR3 is TGCGCCAGCAGTTTCGTAGGGGCGGCCTATGGCTACACCTTC. The V call is TRBV4-1, the J call TRBJ1-2; the D gene is possibly TRBD1 (5 bases). Trimming removed 6 bases at V and 4 bases at J, with 15 bases between. The CDR3 covers 14 residues. From germline, CDR1 is MGHRA and CDR2 YSYEKL.

CDR3 coding DNA: TGTGCCAGCAGTTTCTCAAGTAAGGCTAGCGGGAGGGAACAAGAGACCCAGTACTTC. Translating gives CASSFSSKASGREQETQYF. The rearrangement joins TRBV28 to TRBJ2-5, with 12 bases lining up with TRBD2. The length of the CDR3 is 19 residues. Trimming took 3 bases from V and 2 from J; bases not matched to a gene: 13. The germline gives CDR1 MDHEN, CDR2 SYDVKM.

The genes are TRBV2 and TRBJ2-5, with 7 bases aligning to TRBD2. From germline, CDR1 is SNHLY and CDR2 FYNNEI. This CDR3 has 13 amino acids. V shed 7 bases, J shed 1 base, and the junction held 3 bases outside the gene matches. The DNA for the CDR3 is TGTGCCAGCATCCGGGGGGTCCAAGAGACCCAGTACTTC. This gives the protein CASIRGVQETQYF.

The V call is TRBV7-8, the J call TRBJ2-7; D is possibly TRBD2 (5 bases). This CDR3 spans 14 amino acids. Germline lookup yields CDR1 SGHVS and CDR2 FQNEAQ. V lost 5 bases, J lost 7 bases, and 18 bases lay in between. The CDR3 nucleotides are TGTGCCAGCAGCGGGCACAGTGGCCCGGGGGAGCAGTACTTC. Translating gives CASSGHSGPGEQYF.

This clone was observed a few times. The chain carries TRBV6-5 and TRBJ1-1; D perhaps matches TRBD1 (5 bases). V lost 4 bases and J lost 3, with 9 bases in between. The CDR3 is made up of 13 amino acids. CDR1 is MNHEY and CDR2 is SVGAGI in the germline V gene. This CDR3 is CASSSPGYTEAFF. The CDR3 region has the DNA TGTGCCAGCAGTTCCCCAGGGTACACTGAAGCTTTCTTT.

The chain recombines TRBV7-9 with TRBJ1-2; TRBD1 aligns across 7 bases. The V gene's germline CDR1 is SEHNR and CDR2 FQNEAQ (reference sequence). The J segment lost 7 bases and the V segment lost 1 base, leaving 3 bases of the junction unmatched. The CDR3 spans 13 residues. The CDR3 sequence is CASSLGQGTGYTF. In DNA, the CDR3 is TGTGCCAGCAGCTTAGGACAGGGAACTGGCTACACCTTC.

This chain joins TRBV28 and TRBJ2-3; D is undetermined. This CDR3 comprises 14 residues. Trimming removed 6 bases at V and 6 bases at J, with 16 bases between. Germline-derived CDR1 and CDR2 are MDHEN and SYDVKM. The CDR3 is CASRELNRADTQYF. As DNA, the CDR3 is TGTGCCAGCAGGGAGCTAAACCGGGCGGATACGCAGTATTTT.

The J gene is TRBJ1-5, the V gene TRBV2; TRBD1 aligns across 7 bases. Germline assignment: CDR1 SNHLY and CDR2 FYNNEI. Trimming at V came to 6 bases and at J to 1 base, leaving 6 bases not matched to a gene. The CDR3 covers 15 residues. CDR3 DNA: TGTGCCAGCAGCGACACAGGGGCGAGCAATCAGCCCCAGCATTTT. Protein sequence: CASSDTGASNQPQHF. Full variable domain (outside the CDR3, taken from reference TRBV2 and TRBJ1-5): EPEVTQTPSHQVTQMGQEVILRCVPISNHLYFYWYRQILGQKVEFLVSFYNNEISEKSEIFDDQFSVERPDGSNFTLKIRSTKLEDSAMYFCASSDTGASNQPQHFGDGTRLSIL.

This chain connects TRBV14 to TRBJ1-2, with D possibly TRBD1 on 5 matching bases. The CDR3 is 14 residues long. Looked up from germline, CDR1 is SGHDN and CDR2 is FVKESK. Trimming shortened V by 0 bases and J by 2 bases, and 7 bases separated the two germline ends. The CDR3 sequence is CASSQEQENYGYTF. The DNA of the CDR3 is TGTGCCAGCAGCCAAGAACAGGAGAACTATGGCTACACCTTC.

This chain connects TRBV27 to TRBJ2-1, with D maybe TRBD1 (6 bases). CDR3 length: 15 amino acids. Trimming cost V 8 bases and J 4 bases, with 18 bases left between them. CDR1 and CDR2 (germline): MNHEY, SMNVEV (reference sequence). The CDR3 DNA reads TGTGCCAGCGATTCGATCCCTACAGGGTACAATGAGCAGTTCTTC. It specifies CASDSIPTGYNEQFF.

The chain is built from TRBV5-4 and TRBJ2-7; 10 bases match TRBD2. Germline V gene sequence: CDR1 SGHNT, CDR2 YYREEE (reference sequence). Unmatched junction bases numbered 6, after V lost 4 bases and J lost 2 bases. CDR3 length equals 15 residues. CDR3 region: CASSVGLAAAYEQYF. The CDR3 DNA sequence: TGTGCCAGCAGCGTAGGACTAGCGGCCGCCTACGAGCAGTACTTC.